The 17 T cell receptor beta chains given below trace back to one sample, sequenced in a study of blood T cell repertoires in COVID-19. Clones were sequenced by immunoSEQ multiplex PCR, and TCRdb holds only the in-frame ones, with some missing. The table includes approximately 310,000 clones, more than 75% detected once. Material for sequencing was peripheral blood. These receptors all come from a middle-aged man with active or convalescent COVID-19.

The genes are TRBV6-5 and TRBJ1-2, with D perhaps matching TRBD1 (6 bases). CDR3 size: 12 residues. Germline V lookup: CDR1 MNHEY, CDR2 SVGAGI. Trimming took off 8 bases at V and 3 bases at J, with 10 bases between the two ends. The CDR3 here is CASATGYYGYTF. The CDR3 nucleotides are TGTGCCAGCGCGACAGGCTACTATGGCTACACCTTC.

The chain has TRBV4-1 and TRBJ2-6; D might be TRBD2 (5 bases). Trimming cost V 2 bases and J 0 bases, with 26 bases left between them. CDR1 MGHRA and CDR2 YSYEKL come from the germline V gene. The CDR3 loop spans 22 amino acids. DNA of the CDR3: TGCGCCAGCAGCCAAAGCATCTGGTGGGGTCAGCGGCCGTACTCTGGGGCCAACGTCCTGACTTTC. The encoded protein is CASSQSIWWGQRPYSGANVLTF.

The chain recombines TRBV7-9 with TRBJ2-2; D ambiguous. Germline-derived CDR1 and CDR2 are SEHNR and FQNEAQ (reference sequence). The CDR3 has 13 amino acids. V was shortened by 3 bases and J by 3 bases, with 5 bases between the two germline ends. As DNA, the CDR3 is TGTGCCAGCAGCTTTGCGGACACCGGGGAGCTGTTTTTT. It encodes CASSFADTGELFF.

A few counts support this clone. The chain carries TRBV6-5 and TRBJ1-3, with 7 bases matching TRBD1. Germline trimming cut 6 bases from V and 2 bases from J; bases unmatched to any gene: 4. This CDR3 spans 14 amino acids. Germline lookup yields CDR1 MNHEY and CDR2 SVGAGI. CDR3 amino acids: CASSFTGAGNTIYF. CDR3 DNA: TGTGCCAGCAGCTTTACAGGGGCTGGAAACACCATATATTTT.

The genes are TRBV5-1 and TRBJ2-3; 7 bases are a match to TRBD2. This CDR3 is built from 16 residues. V lost 2 bases to trimming and J lost 1 base; unmatched junction nucleotides: 7. Looked up from germline, CDR1 is SGHRS and CDR2 is YFSETQ. The CDR3 region has the DNA TGCGCCAGCAGCTTCGCTAGCGGTGTGGGCACAGATACGCAGTATTTT. It specifies CASSFASGVGTDTQYF.

The chain uses TRBV18 and TRBJ2-2; no clear D. Germline V gene data show CDR1 as KGHSH and CDR2 as LQKENI. V was trimmed by 6 bases and J by 0 bases, leaving 8 bases between them. The CDR3 is made up of 14 amino acids. The DNA for the CDR3 is TGTGCCAGCTCCCGACAAACGAACACCGGGGAGCTGTTTTTT. Translation: CASSRQTNTGELFF.

This clone was detected many times. The rearrangement uses TRBV4-2 and TRBJ1-2, with TRBD1 matching 8 bases. From germline, CDR1 is LGHNA and CDR2 YNFKEQ. The CDR3 is 14 amino acids. V shed 0 bases, J shed 8 bases, and the junction held 5 bases outside the gene matches. Here the CDR3 DNA reads TGTGCCAGCAGCCAAGACAGGGGGCGGGAGGGCTACACCTTC. Amino acids: CASSQDRGREGYTF.

The rearrangement uses TRBV7-6 and TRBJ2-3; TRBD1 is a possible D gene (6 bases). V was cut by 1 base and J by 0 bases, with 11 bases left in between. The CDR3 has 16 residues. Germline-derived CDR1 and CDR2 are SGHVS and FNYEAQ. CDR3 region: CASSLDNRDSTDTQYF. In nucleotides, the CDR3 is TGTGCCAGCAGCTTAGATAACAGGGATAGCACAGATACGCAGTATTTT.

The V gene is TRBV4-1, the J gene TRBJ1-2; D is unclear. The length of the CDR3 is 18 residues. CDR1 is MGHRA, CDR2 YSYEKL, per germline. The V end was cut by 0 bases, the J end by 0 bases, with 17 bases between. This CDR3 reads CASSQESRTQKTNYGYTF. CDR3 in DNA: TGCGCCAGCAGCCAAGAGTCGAGGACTCAGAAAACTAACTATGGCTACACCTTC.

V and J are TRBV28 and TRBJ1-2; D perhaps matches TRBD1 (6 bases). CDR1 and CDR2 from the germline V gene are MDHEN and SYDVKM. The V end was cut by 9 bases, the J end by 4 bases, with 15 bases between. CDR3 length: 13 residues. The CDR3 loop is CASGGSSFYGYTF. The CDR3 region has the DNA TGTGCCAGTGGGGGCAGTTCATTCTATGGCTACACCTTC.

The gene calls are TRBV7-8 and TRBJ1-4, with 9 bases matching TRBD1. Trimming at V came to 4 bases and at J to 7 bases, leaving 7 bases not matched to a gene. Germline V gene data show CDR1 as SGHVS and CDR2 as FQNEAQ. This CDR3 is 15 amino acids long. The CDR3 here is CASSSQGALVEKLFF. In DNA, the CDR3 is TGTGCCAGCAGCTCACAGGGGGCGCTTGTTGAAAAACTGTTTTTT.

The chain has TRBV12-3 or TRBV12-4 and TRBJ2-1, with 7 bases matching TRBD1. Losses at the gene ends were 5 bases for V and 9 bases for J; bases not matched to a gene: 7. This CDR3 has 13 residues. CDR3 sequence reads: CASSHGQDGEQFF. The DNA of the CDR3 is TGTGCCAGCAGTCATGGACAGGACGGTGAGCAGTTCTTC.

This chain connects TRBV10-2 to TRBJ1-3; D call uncertain. The CDR3 is 18 residues long. Trimming left V 3 bases short and J 0 bases short, with 18 bases between. CDR1 and CDR2 from the germline V gene are WSHSY and SAAADI. The CDR3 DNA reads TGCGCCAGCAGTGATGGAGGGCTGGGCGGAACCTCTGGAAACACCATATATTTT. It codes for CASSDGGLGGTSGNTIYF.

This chain joins TRBV10-3 and TRBJ1-5, with D unresolved. Between the trimmed V and J ends, which lost 10 bases and 0 bases, there was a span of 13 bases. The CDR3 is 14 residues long. Germline V gives CDR1 ENHRY, CDR2 SYGVKD. The CDR3 protein is CATGPTNSNQPQHF. As DNA, the CDR3 is TGTGCCACCGGACCGACTAATAGCAATCAGCCCCAGCATTTT.

This chain joins TRBV11-2 and TRBJ2-2; D is unresolved. V was trimmed by 4 bases and J by 4 bases, leaving 10 bases between them. The CDR3 sequence is 14 residues long. The germline V gene encodes CDR1 SGHAT and CDR2 FQNNGV. The CDR3 protein is CASSSDPGTGELFF. The CDR3 nucleotides are TGTGCCAGCAGCTCCGATCCAGGCACCGGGGAGCTGTTTTTT.

The genes are TRBV5-4 and TRBJ1-4, with 9 nucleotides matching TRBD1. The CDR3 extends over 15 amino acids. CDR1 and CDR2 (germline): SGHNT, YYREEE (reference sequence). V was pared by 0 bases and J by 8 bases, with 5 bases of the junction left unmatched. The CDR3 loop is CASSLGQGGGEKLFF. The CDR3 bases are TGTGCCAGCAGCTTGGGACAGGGGGGCGGGGAAAAACTGTTTTTT.

The genes are TRBV7-3 and TRBJ1-1; D is unclear. V gave up 2 bases and J gave up 1 base, with 5 bases separating them. This CDR3 is 13 amino acids long. Germline loops: CDR1 SGHTA, CDR2 FQGTGA. The CDR3 sequence: CASSLQENTEAFF. The CDR3 DNA reads as TGTGCCAGCAGCTTACAGGAGAACACTGAAGCTTTCTTT.